What follows describes a single TCR beta chain. Clones were read by immunoSEQ multiplex PCR, and TCRdb kept only the in-frame ones, dropping some. Among approximately 220,000 clones listed, around 94% were seen once. The data derive from a study of control samples from healthy donors and cancer patients. Germline trimming cut 3 bases from V and 8 bases from J; bases unmatched to any gene: 9. The CDR3 is 15 amino acids. Germline CDR1 is SGHAT and CDR2 is FQNNGV. The clonotype was recovered from a man aged 50 to 59 in good health. Sequencing used blood. The V call is TRBV11-2, the J call TRBJ1-4; 7 bases match TRBD1. Here the CDR3 reads CASSLYRGGKEKLFF. The CDR3, as DNA: TGTGCCAGCAGCTTGTACAGGGGAGGAAAAGAAAAACTGTTTTTT.